A selection of T cell receptor beta chains follows, all from one sample in a study of cytomegalovirus exposure and HLA in healthy donors. Sequencing used immunoSEQ multiplex PCR; TCRdb keeps in-frame clones, though not all of them. The sample includes about 160,000 clones, roughly 70% of them seen just once. The sample was PBMCs. These receptors all come from a woman younger than 45 in good health and CMV-seronegative. Both conserved end residues are part of each CDR3. Clone sizes are given selectively: once, few, many, or a class where the clone is expanded.

size | length | V | CDR3
. | 15 | TRBV5-4 | CASSLPTGIGYGYTF
. | 14 | TRBV14 | CASSPRQKDYGYTF
. | 15 | TRBV4-2 | CASSPGTSGGGTQYF
. | 16 | TRBV23-1 | CASSRVNRASCNEQFF
. | 16 | TRBV5-4 | CASSVGLATYQETQYF
. | 12 | TRBV28 | CAGGLLNQPQHF
few | 14 | TRBV7-2 | CASSSRREVETQYF
few | 12 | TRBV6-6 | CASSWGDTEAFF
few | 15 | TRBV7-2 | CASSRLAGGRLEQYF
. | 14 | TRBV2 | CASSGTSGRAQQFF
. | 15 | TRBV7-2 | CASSAQASPDQPQHF
. | 17 | TRBV28 | CASSQTADRGTNEKLFF
. | 13 | TRBV27 | CASSLGGAQPQHF
. | 15 | TRBV28 | CASSLGGTGVTEAFF
. | 13 | TRBV28 | CASSLSQNQPQHF
. | 16 | TRBV30 | CAGNPTRQHPGNTIYF
. | 15 | TRBV9 | CASSVGTSGSDTQYF
. | 14 | TRBV5-1 | CASRSGGVDSPLHF
. | 20 | TRBV28 | CASSPTSWGEASGRYNEQFF
. | 15 | TRBV28 | CASSFRDRGLQPQHF
. | 14 | TRBV30 | CAWSGDRGLYGYTF
. | 12 | TRBV15 | CATSRAGYEQYF
. | 11 | TRBV29-1 | CSGGVDTEAFF
many | 15 | TRBV5-5 | CASSLDVGSRSPLHF
. | 14 | TRBV7-2 | CASSLEGSRDEQFF
. | 14 | TRBV7-2 | CASSFRRGNQPQHF